The sequence of this T cell receptor beta chain was determined in a study of cytomegalovirus exposure and HLA in healthy donors. CDR3 length: 13 residues. Germline V gives CDR1 LNHDA, CDR2 SQIVND (reference sequence). Trimming cost V 1 base and J 8 bases, with 11 bases left between them. Primers included in the PCR were 60 Vbeta and 13 Jbeta primers. Profiling relied on immunoSEQ multiplex PCR, and the TCRdb table lists in-frame clones only, not all of them. The sample has about 130,000 clones, more than 75% seen once. This clone has only a few counts. This clonotype originated in a female donor in good health and CMV-seronegative. Source material: PBMCs. The V gene is TRBV19, the J gene TRBJ1-2, with D uncertain. In nucleotides, the CDR3 is TGTGCCAGTAGTATAGGCCCCGGAGGCGGCTACACCTTC. It codes for CASSIGPGGGYTF.